The 26 T cell receptor beta chains listed next were all sequenced from one sample in a study of low-dose radiotherapy and immunotherapy resistance in tumors. Time point denoted: after trial treatment. The treatment is: LDRT plus nivolumab, ipilimumab, low-dose cyclophosphamide and aspirin (RACIN trial). Priming of first-strand cDNA relied on TRAV- and TRBV-specific primers (covering alpha and beta chains). With a constant-region primer and a V-primer adapter, TCRs were subjected to 20 PCR cycles of amplification. From the reads, TCRdb called clonotypes with MiXCR, one entry per CDR3 protein. The sample carries roughly 100,000 distinct CDR3 sequences, less than 25% recorded once. Source: PBMCs, taken after low-dose radiotherapy plus immunotherapy. The source of these receptors is a male donor with prostate cancer.

This clonotype was counted many times. The rearrangement joins TRBV6-4 to TRBJ2-1, with 8 positions matching TRBD2. Per germline, CDR1 MRHNA and CDR2 SNTAGT. With 11 bases clipped from V and 5 bases from J, the junction kept 5 bases outside the gene matches. The CDR3 consists of 12 residues. The CDR3 sequence: CARGGRDNEQFF. CDR3 DNA sequence: TGTGCCCGGGGGGGCCGGGACAATGAGCAGTTCTTC.

This clonotype has ten or more counts. The rearrangement links TRBV11-2 to TRBJ2-7; TRBD2 is a possible D gene (6 bases). Trimming left V 6 bases short and J 7 bases short, with 13 bases between. Germline lookup yields CDR1 SGHAT and CDR2 FQNNGV. The CDR3 spans 12 residues. In DNA, the CDR3 is TGTGCCAGCAGTCCAGACGGGGGTGAGCAGTACTTC. Encoded protein: CASSPDGGEQYF.

In this sample, this clonotype turned up a few times. The chain combines TRBV10-2 with TRBJ2-5, with 7 bases fitting TRBD2. The germline gives CDR1 WSHSY, CDR2 SAAADI. The length of the CDR3 is 11 residues. V dropped 6 bases and J dropped 5; count of bases not matched to a gene: 0. The CDR3 reads CASRTSETQYF. DNA for the CDR3: TGCGCCAGCAGGACTAGCGAGACCCAGTACTTC.

As regards this clonotype: This likely came from a read error, as a far larger clone is one base away. The rearrangement uses TRBV11-2 and TRBJ2-5; 7 nucleotides match TRBD1. The closer fit of TRBJ2-7 to the DNA end suggests the J call may be wrong. Germline CDR1 reads SGHAT; CDR2 reads FQNNGV. This CDR3 is built from 15 residues. The CDR3, as DNA: TGTGCCAGCAGCTTAGTACAGGGGAAGCCCTACGAGCAGTACTTC. This translates into CASSLVQGKPYEQYF.

This clonotype was detected many times. This sequence joins TRBV2 and TRBJ2-1; 12 bases are shared with TRBD2. The V gene end was trimmed by 6 bases and the J gene end by 0 bases; junction bases not matched to a gene: 15. The CDR3 runs 20 residues. Germline-derived CDR1 and CDR2 are SNHLY and FYNNEI. The CDR3 loop reads CASSQTSGGGSWSSYNEQFF. CDR3 sequence (DNA): TGTGCCAGCAGCCAGACTAGCGGGGGTGGTTCCTGGAGCTCCTACAATGAGCAGTTCTTC.

Ten or more counts support this clonotype. The chain couples TRBV20-1 to TRBJ2-5; TRBD1 matches at 12 bases. The CDR3 runs 15 residues. The germline V gene encodes CDR1 DFQATT and CDR2 SNEGSKA (reference sequence). J was trimmed by 5 bases and V by 2 bases; bases with no gene match: 6. The chain's CDR3 is CSARPGQGAGETQYF. DNA of the CDR3: TGCAGTGCTAGACCGGGACAGGGGGCGGGGGAGACCCAGTACTTC.

This clonotype came up many times. A much larger clonotype is one base distant, so this may be a read error. CDR3 loop: CASRDDRAYEQYF. DNA of the CDR3: TGTGCCAGCAGGGACGACAGAGCCTACGAGCAGTACTTC. This chain links TRBV6-5 with TRBJ2-7; a possible D gene is TRBD1 (5 bases). The CDR3 is made up of 13 amino acids. Germline CDR1 reads MNHEY; CDR2 reads SVGAGI. Trimming took 6 bases from V and 2 from J, leaving 11 bases between them.

This clonotype was seen ten or more times. The rearrangement links TRBV7-9 to TRBJ2-3, with 9 bases that match TRBD1. The CDR3 is made up of 15 amino acids. Germline lookup yields CDR1 SEHNR and CDR2 FQNEAQ (reference sequence). The V segment lost 4 bases and the J segment 3 bases; nucleotides outside the gene matches: 5. CDR3 loop: CASSWGTGITDTQYF. CDR3 nucleotide sequence: TGTGCCAGCAGCTGGGGGACAGGGATTACAGATACGCAGTATTTT.

In this sample, this clonotype turned up many times. The chain has TRBV6-2 or TRBV6-3 and TRBJ2-7; D is unclear. CDR1 and CDR2 from the germline V gene are MNHEY and SVGEGT. V was trimmed by 2 bases and J by 2 bases, leaving 7 bases between them. The CDR3 is made up of 13 amino acids. The CDR3 coding sequence is TGTGCCAGCAGTTACCTCGGAGCCTACGAGCAGTACTTC. This gives the protein CASSYLGAYEQYF.

Many counts were recorded for this clonotype. The chain joins TRBV20-1 to TRBJ1-6; D perhaps matches TRBD1 (6 bases). CDR3 length equals 14 residues. V was cut by 5 bases and J by 6 bases, with 14 bases left in between. The V gene's germline CDR1 is DFQATT and CDR2 SNEGSKA (reference sequence). The DNA for the CDR3 is TGCAGTGCTCCCAAAGGGGGGAGTAATTCACCCCTCCACTTT. This translates into CSAPKGGSNSPLHF.

This clonotype showed up many times. The chain is built from TRBV11-2 and TRBJ1-1; perhaps TRBD1 as D (6 bases). The CDR3 contains 14 residues. V was trimmed by 8 bases and J by 1 base, leaving 14 bases between them. CDR1 and CDR2 (germline): SGHAT, FQNNGV. Here the CDR3 reads CASCTGGRNTEAFF. The CDR3 DNA sequence: TGTGCCAGCTGCACCGGGGGGCGGAACACTGAAGCTTTCTTT.

This clonotype occurred many times. This rearrangement joins TRBV12-3 or TRBV12-4 to TRBJ2-2; the D is unclear. V dropped 4 bases and J dropped 1 base, with 7 bases sitting between them. This CDR3 spans 14 amino acids. CDR3 sequence: CASSWVRNTGELFF. The DNA for the CDR3 is TGTGCCAGCAGTTGGGTCAGGAACACCGGGGAGCTGTTTTTT.

This clonotype was detected many times. The rearrangement uses TRBV6-2 or TRBV6-3 and TRBJ1-2; tentative D call: TRBD1 (6 bases). The V and J ends lost 6 bases and 2 bases respectively, with 13 bases between them. Germline lookup yields CDR1 MNHEY and CDR2 SVGEGT. The CDR3 has 14 amino acids. The CDR3 reads CASRHSTGNYGYTF. CDR3 bases: TGTGCCAGCAGACACTCAACAGGGAACTATGGCTACACCTTC.

This clonotype was seen only a few times. The genes are TRBV20-1 and TRBJ2-2, with D perhaps assigned TRBD1 or TRBD2 (5 bases each). The CDR3 totals 18 residues. V dropped 0 bases and J dropped 2 bases, with 19 bases sitting between them. Germline V gene sequence: CDR1 DFQATT, CDR2 SNEGSKA (reference sequence). The CDR3 here is CSARESGRKPFNTGELFF. CDR3 coding DNA: TGCAGTGCTAGAGAATCAGGGAGAAAGCCCTTCAACACCGGGGAGCTGTTTTTT.

The table lists this clonotype with many counts. The chain uses TRBV5-1 and TRBJ2-7; D might be TRBD2 (5 bases). CDR1 and CDR2 (germline): SGHRS, YFSETQ. The ends were cut back, 2 bases at V and 3 bases at J, with 12 bases in the middle. This CDR3 has 14 amino acids. CDR3 bases: TGCGCCAGCAGCTTCTTCGAGGGTAACTACGAGCAGTACTTC. Its protein is CASSFFEGNYEQYF.

This clonotype occurred many times. The chain employs TRBV7-9 and TRBJ2-4, with D perhaps matching TRBD1 or TRBD2 (6 bases each). Trimming left V 3 bases short and J 0 bases short, with 9 bases between. Germline V gene data show CDR1 as SEHNR and CDR2 as FQNEAQ (reference sequence). This CDR3 has 15 amino acids. The CDR3 loop is CASSFGGLAKNIQYF. The CDR3 coding sequence is TGTGCCAGCAGCTTCGGGGGCTTAGCCAAAAACATTCAGTACTTC.

The V and J genes are TRBV10-3 and TRBJ2-1, with TRBD2 identical over 9 bases. Germline trimming cut 0 bases from V and 5 bases from J; bases unmatched to any gene: 5. The CDR3 is 16 amino acids. The germline V gene has CDR1 ENHRY and CDR2 SYGVKD. The CDR3 DNA follows: TGTGCCATCAGTGAGTCGAGCGGGGGGACTCACAATGAGCAGTTCTTC. Its translation is CAISESSGGTHNEQFF.

This clonotype was counted ten times or more. J is TRBJ1-2 and V is TRBV12-5; D is unresolved. The length of the CDR3 is 15 residues. V was pared by 0 bases and J by 5 bases, with 13 bases between. CDR1 and CDR2 (germline): LGHNT, FRNRAP. CDR3 sequence (DNA): TGTGCTAGTGGTTTGGTACCCGGGAATTCTTATGGCTACACCTTC. Its translation: CASGLVPGNSYGYTF.

This clonotype was recorded only once. This chain uses TRBV28 with TRBJ2-1, with D possibly matching TRBD2 (6 bases). There are 15 residues in the CDR3. The V gene's germline CDR1 is MDHEN and CDR2 SYDVKM. V lost 6 bases, J lost 4 bases, and 16 bases lay in between. The CDR3: CASRAIGSGYNEQFF. CDR3 DNA: TGTGCCAGCAGGGCCATCGGGAGCGGTTACAATGAGCAGTTCTTC. The complete variable domain, with remaining parts taken from reference TRBV28 and TRBJ2-1, reads DVKVTQSSRYLVKRTGEKVFLECVQDMDHENMFWYRQDPGLGLRLIYFSYDVKMKEKGDIPEGYSVSREKKERFSLILESASTNQTSMYLCASRAIGSGYNEQFFGPGTRLTVL.

CDR3 DNA sequence: TGCGCCAGCAGCCAATCAATGGCGGGAGCTCCGGGGGAGCTGTTTTTT. It yields the protein CASSQSMAGAPGELFF. The chain has TRBV4-1 and TRBJ2-2; TRBD2 aligns across 7 bases. J lost 8 bases, V lost 2 bases, and 11 bases had no gene match. CDR3 size: 16 residues. The V gene's germline CDR1 is MGHRA and CDR2 YSYEKL.

This clonotype has at least ten counts. The rearrangement links TRBV20-1 to TRBJ1-2; TRBD1 is a possible D gene (6 bases). V shed 2 bases and J shed 0 bases, with 13 bases lying between them. The germline V gene has CDR1 DFQATT and CDR2 SNEGSKA (reference sequence). This CDR3 has 15 residues. DNA of the CDR3: TGCAGTGCTAGATCACCGACAGGCCCTAACTATGGCTACACCTTC. Protein product: CSARSPTGPNYGYTF.

This clonotype was recorded at least ten times. The chain is built from TRBV20-1 and TRBJ2-1, with D tentatively TRBD2 (6 bases). The ends were cut back, 1 base at V and 0 bases at J, with 13 bases in the middle. The germline V gene encodes CDR1 DFQATT and CDR2 SNEGSKA (reference sequence). The length of the CDR3 is 16 residues. Written as DNA, the CDR3 is TGCAGTGCTAGAGTTCGGTCCGGGAGCTCCTACAATGAGCAGTTCTTC. Translation gives CSARVRSGSSYNEQFF.

J is TRBJ2-3 and V is TRBV28, with D possibly TRBD1 on 6 matching bases. V was clipped by 5 bases and J by 4 bases, with 13 bases between them. The CDR3 is 14 amino acids. CDR1 and CDR2 (germline): MDHEN, SYDVKM. The CDR3: CASSKLTGPDTQYF. As DNA, the CDR3 is TGTGCCAGCAGTAAATTAACAGGGCCAGATACGCAGTATTTT.

The table lists this clonotype with a few counts. V usage is TRBV7-3 and J usage is TRBJ2-3; 10 positions agree with TRBD2. Germline CDR1 is SGHTA and CDR2 is FQGTGA. V dropped 0 bases and J dropped 3; count of bases not matched to a gene: 0. This CDR3 has 15 amino acids. CDR3 sequence reads: CASSLTGLATDTQYF. CDR3 DNA: TGTGCCAGCAGCTTAACGGGACTAGCGACAGATACGCAGTATTTT.

This clonotype was detected ten times or more. The rearrangement links TRBV23-1 to TRBJ2-7, with 7 bases lining up with TRBD1. TRBV23-1 is recorded as an ORF, its role being uncertain. The CDR3 is 15 residues long. The junction had 12 bases not matched to a gene; V was cut back by 8 bases and J by 2 bases. The CDR3 loop is CASPAPRGPTYEQYF. The CDR3 nucleotides are TGCGCCAGCCCCGCCCCGAGGGGGCCAACCTACGAGCAGTACTTC.

Ten or more counts support this clonotype. The V call is TRBV11-3, the J call TRBJ2-3; D unresolved. This CDR3 has 13 residues. V lost 3 bases, J lost 5 bases, and 9 bases lay in between. Looked up from germline, CDR1 is SGHNT and CDR2 is YENEEA. CDR3: CASSLGTVDTQYF. CDR3 DNA sequence: TGTGCCAGCAGCTTGGGTACAGTAGATACGCAGTATTTT. Together with reference TRBV11-3 and TRBJ2-3, the CDR3 gives the full variable domain: EAGVVQSPRYKIIEKKQPVAFWCNPISGHNTLYWYLQNLGQGPELLIRYENEEAVDDSQLPKDRFSAERLKGVDSTLKIQPAELGDSAVYLCASSLGTVDTQYFGPGTRLTVL.